Listed below are T cell receptor beta chains from one sample, sequenced in a study of shared clonotypes between healthy human individuals. Generated by immunoSEQ multiplex PCR, the TCRdb table keeps only in-frame clones and is missing some. The sample carries about 2.3 million clones, more than 80% recorded once. The sequenced material came from naive CD4+ T cells from PBMCs. The receptor source for this set is a man aged 18 to 29 in good health. Some clones in this sample may be carry-over from other donors' samples. Each CDR3 is given with its conserved first and last residue. The D gene is left open where the match is weak. Clone size is stated in some rows and not others, as once, few, many or a class when expanded.

len: 15
j_gene: TRBJ1-3
abundance: .
v_gene: TRBV28
d_gene: .
CDR3aa: CASSLFQQTGNTIYF
CDR3nt: TGTGCCAGCAGTTTATTCCAGCAAACTGGAAACACCATATATTTT

len: 16
j_gene: TRBJ1-3
abundance: .
v_gene: TRBV30
d_gene: .
CDR3aa: CAWRGGTPSSGNTIYF
CDR3nt: TGTGCCTGGAGAGGAGGCACCCCGAGCTCTGGAAACACCATATATTTT

len: 13
j_gene: TRBJ2-7
abundance: .
v_gene: TRBV7-9
d_gene: TRBD2
CDR3aa: CASSLTSGESVYF
CDR3nt: TGTGCCAGCAGCTTGACTAGCGGGGAGTCCGTGTACTTC

len: 15
j_gene: TRBJ2-7
abundance: once
v_gene: TRBV11-2
d_gene: TRBD1
CDR3aa: CASTPKAGQGFEQYF
CDR3nt: TGTGCCAGCACACCCAAGGCGGGACAGGGGTTCGAGCAGTACTTC

len: 20
j_gene: TRBJ2-1
abundance: .
v_gene: TRBV28
d_gene: TRBD2
CDR3aa: CASNEYRASGSPSSYNEQFF
CDR3nt: TGTGCCAGCAACGAGTATAGGGCTAGCGGCTCTCCGAGCTCCTACAATGAGCAGTTCTTC

len: 17
j_gene: TRBJ2-2
abundance: .
v_gene: TRBV13
d_gene: .
CDR3aa: CASSPYRDGSRHGELFF
CDR3nt: TGTGCCAGCAGCCCCTACCGGGACGGAAGTCGTCACGGGGAGCTGTTTTTT

len: 16
j_gene: TRBJ1-1
abundance: once
v_gene: TRBV2
d_gene: .
CDR3aa: CASSEAGLKVSTEAFF
CDR3nt: TGTGCCAGCAGTGAAGCTGGGCTAAAGGTGAGCACTGAAGCTTTCTTT

len: 14
j_gene: TRBJ2-7
abundance: .
v_gene: TRBV7-2
d_gene: TRBD2
CDR3aa: CASSPSGGGYEQYF
CDR3nt: TGTGCCAGCAGCCCTAGCGGGGGAGGGTACGAGCAGTACTTC

len: 15
j_gene: TRBJ2-5
abundance: .
v_gene: TRBV2
d_gene: .
CDR3aa: CASLRDQSRAETQYF
CDR3nt: TGTGCCAGCCTCCGCGACCAGTCGAGGGCAGAGACCCAGTACTTC

len: 14
j_gene: TRBJ1-3
abundance: .
v_gene: TRBV9
d_gene: .
CDR3aa: CASSVLSSGNTIYF
CDR3nt: TGTGCCAGCAGCGTATTGTCCTCTGGAAACACCATATATTTT

len: 15
j_gene: TRBJ2-2
abundance: .
v_gene: TRBV19
d_gene: TRBD1
CDR3aa: CASSPSSTGAGELFF
CDR3nt: TGTGCCAGTAGTCCCTCCTCGACAGGGGCCGGGGAGCTGTTTTTT

len: 15
j_gene: TRBJ2-7
abundance: .
v_gene: TRBV5-1
d_gene: TRBD2
CDR3aa: CASSFGTSGFYEQYF
CDR3nt: TGCGCCAGCAGCTTTGGGACTAGCGGTTTCTACGAGCAGTACTTC

len: 14
j_gene: TRBJ1-1
abundance: .
v_gene: TRBV7-9
d_gene: .
CDR3aa: CASSLAGENTEAFF
CDR3nt: TGTGCCAGCAGCTTAGCAGGAGAGAACACTGAAGCTTTCTTT

len: 16
j_gene: TRBJ2-2
abundance: .
v_gene: TRBV9
d_gene: .
CDR3aa: CASSVGGSPNTGELFF
CDR3nt: TGTGCCAGCAGCGTAGGGGGCAGCCCGAACACCGGGGAGCTGTTTTTT

len: 15
j_gene: TRBJ2-7
abundance: .
v_gene: TRBV5-1
d_gene: .
CDR3aa: CASSLGGGPAYEQYF
CDR3nt: TGCGCCAGCAGCTTGGGCGGCGGGCCCGCCTACGAGCAGTACTTC

len: 16
j_gene: TRBJ2-1
abundance: .
v_gene: TRBV28
d_gene: TRBD1
CDR3aa: CASSPSGDRAHNEQFF
CDR3nt: TGTGCCAGCAGTCCATCCGGGGACAGGGCCCACAATGAGCAGTTCTTC

len: 16
j_gene: TRBJ2-1
abundance: once
v_gene: TRBV27
d_gene: TRBD2
CDR3aa: CASTPRASGKSNEQFF
CDR3nt: TGTGCCAGCACCCCCCGGGCTAGCGGGAAAAGCAATGAGCAGTTCTTC

len: 17
j_gene: TRBJ2-4
abundance: .
v_gene: TRBV7-9
d_gene: TRBD1
CDR3aa: CASSLRGGGQGEYIQYF
CDR3nt: TGTGCCAGCAGCTTACGAGGAGGCGGACAGGGGGAATACATTCAGTACTTC

len: 17
j_gene: TRBJ1-2
abundance: few
v_gene: TRBV7-9
d_gene: .
CDR3aa: CASSLLGASDLNYGYTF
CDR3nt: TGTGCCAGCAGCCTCCTAGGGGCGTCGGACCTCAACTATGGCTACACCTTC

len: 14
j_gene: TRBJ2-3
abundance: .
v_gene: TRBV6-6
d_gene: .
CDR3aa: CASARDGRTDTQYF
CDR3nt: TGTGCCAGCGCTAGGGACGGCCGCACAGATACGCAGTATTTT

len: 14
j_gene: TRBJ1-4
abundance: .
v_gene: TRBV19
d_gene: .
CDR3aa: CASRAGQGRLKLFF
CDR3nt: TGTGCCAGTAGGGCGGGACAAGGCCGACTGAAACTGTTTTTT

len: 16
j_gene: TRBJ2-1
abundance: .
v_gene: TRBV18
d_gene: .
CDR3aa: CASSALRESSYNEQFF
CDR3nt: TGTGCCAGCTCAGCCCTCCGGGAAAGCTCCTACAATGAGCAGTTCTTC

len: 16
j_gene: TRBJ2-5
abundance: .
v_gene: TRBV15
d_gene: .
CDR3aa: CATSRDHRQGQETQYF
CDR3nt: TGTGCCACCAGCAGAGATCATCGGCAGGGACAAGAGACCCAGTACTTC

len: 15
j_gene: TRBJ2-1
abundance: .
v_gene: TRBV4-1
d_gene: .
CDR3aa: CASSLAPSSYNEQFF
CDR3nt: TGCGCCAGCAGCCTTGCTCCAAGCTCCTACAATGAGCAGTTCTTC